Shown below are 25 T cell receptor beta chains from a single sample sequenced in a study of Tregs in tolerant kidney transplant recipients. Profiled with immunoSEQ multiplex PCR; TCRdb holds only in-frame clones, not every one. The sample includes tens of thousands of clones, about 83% of them seen just once. The material sequenced was CD4+ T cells from blood. These receptors came from a human donor in good health.

The chain recombines TRBV5-8 with TRBJ1-5; tentative D call: TRBD1 (5 bases). The V gene's germline CDR1 is SGHTS and CDR2 YDEGEE. The CDR3 spans 15 residues. The V and J ends lost 0 bases and 3 bases respectively, with 10 bases between them. CDR3 sequence: CASSLDRGNNQPQHF. The CDR3 nucleotides are TGTGCCAGCAGCTTGGATAGGGGCAACAATCAGCCCCAGCATTTT.

The chain links TRBV5-1 to TRBJ2-2; D ambiguous. Germline V gives CDR1 SGHRS, CDR2 YFSETQ. This CDR3 spans 13 amino acids. The V gene lost 4 bases and the J gene lost 4 bases, with 8 bases spanning the gap. CDR3 region: CASSTSGTGELFF. The CDR3 DNA reads TGCGCCAGCAGCACGTCGGGCACCGGGGAGCTGTTTTTT. Full variable domain (missing parts from reference TRBV5-1 and TRBJ2-2): KAGVTQTPRYLIKTRGQQVTLSCSPISGHRSVSWYQQTPGQGLQFLFEYFSETQRNKGNFPGRFSGRQFSNSRSEMNVSTLELGDSALYLCASSTSGTGELFFGEGSRLTVL.

This clone has just one count. The V call is TRBV18, the J call TRBJ1-1; D is unresolved. CDR3 length equals 13 residues. The V and J ends lost 5 bases and 4 bases respectively, with 11 bases between them. Germline CDR1 is KGHSH and CDR2 is LQKENI. DNA for the CDR3: TGTGCCAGCTCAGCGAACAAGGGCACTGAAGCTTTCTTT. This translates into CASSANKGTEAFF.

The chain is built from TRBV10-3 and TRBJ2-5, with 9 bases aligning to TRBD1. Germline values: CDR1 ENHRY, CDR2 SYGVKD. The ends lost 10 bases at V and 2 bases at J; junction bases unmatched: 8. CDR3 length: 14 residues. The CDR3 here is CASNTGTGQETQYF. The CDR3 DNA is TGTGCCAGCAATACCGGGACAGGGCAAGAGACCCAGTACTTC.

In its sample, this clone was seen once. The chain recombines TRBV4-1 with TRBJ2-6; tentatively, D is TRBD2 (5 bases). The germline gives CDR1 MGHRA, CDR2 YSYEKL. The CDR3 length is 16 residues. V was cut by 1 base and J by 1 base, with 8 bases left in between. The CDR3 loop is CASSQGGGSGANVLTF. The CDR3 region has the DNA TGCGCCAGCAGCCAAGGTGGAGGTTCTGGGGCCAACGTCCTGACTTTC.

CDR3 nucleotide sequence: TGTGCCAGCAGCGTCGGCCAAACAGTAATCTCTGGAAACACCATATATTTT. This encodes CASSVGQTVISGNTIYF. The chain recombines TRBV9 with TRBJ1-3; D is undetermined. Germline V gene sequence: CDR1 SGDLS, CDR2 YYNGEE. Trimming shortened V by 2 bases and J by 0 bases, and 15 bases separated the two germline ends. This CDR3 spans 17 amino acids.

This chain connects TRBV11-1 to TRBJ2-1; a weak D match, TRBD2 (5 bases). The V and J ends lost 5 bases and 10 bases respectively, with 18 bases between them. The CDR3 length is 14 residues. CDR1 SGHAT and CDR2 FQDESV come from the germline V gene (reference sequence). The CDR3: CASSPTGILNEQFF. CDR3 bases: TGTGCCAGCAGCCCAACCGGGATCTTAAACGAGCAGTTCTTC.

The CDR3 here is CASSVGGRFSGNTIYF. The DNA of the CDR3 is TGCGCCAGCAGCGTAGGCGGAAGATTCTCTGGAAACACCATATATTTT. The gene calls are TRBV5-1 and TRBJ1-3; D remains ambiguous. This CDR3 has 16 residues. Trimming shortened V by 4 bases and J by 0 bases, and 14 bases separated the two germline ends. Germline V CDR1 and CDR2: SGHRS, YFSETQ. The full variable domain, completed using reference TRBV5-1 and TRBJ1-3, is KAGVTQTPRYLIKTRGQQVTLSCSPISGHRSVSWYQQTPGQGLQFLFEYFSETQRNKGNFPGRFSGRQFSNSRSEMNVSTLELGDSALYLCASSVGGRFSGNTIYFGEGSWLTVV.

This clone is a singleton in its sample. The chain is built from TRBV19 and TRBJ2-7, with a weak D call TRBD2 (5 bases). Germline CDR1 is LNHDA and CDR2 is SQIVND (reference sequence). V was clipped by 0 bases and J by 0 bases, with 15 bases between them. This CDR3 region has 17 residues. The CDR3 coding sequence is TGTGCCAGTAGTATAGAAGCGGCGGGCCCTAGCTCCTACGAGCAGTACTTC. It yields the protein CASSIEAAGPSSYEQYF. Drawing the rest from reference TRBV19 and TRBJ2-7, the complete variable domain is DGGITQSPKYLFRKEGQNVTLSCEQNLNHDAMYWYRQDPGQGLRLIYYSQIVNDFQKGDIAEGYSVSREKKESFPLTVTSAQKNPTAFYLCASSIEAAGPSSYEQYFGPGTRLTVT.

The chain links TRBV9 to TRBJ2-3; no clear D gene. V lost 3 bases to trimming and J lost 4 bases, with 6 bases between them. The CDR3 has 12 amino acids. Per germline, CDR1 SGDLS and CDR2 YYNGEE. The CDR3 reads CASSAMADTQYF. As DNA, the CDR3 is TGTGCCAGCAGCGCAATGGCAGATACGCAGTATTTT.

This clone has only a few counts. The genes are TRBV5-1 and TRBJ2-3; D unclear. The CDR3 totals 14 residues. V was pared by 3 bases and J by 1 base, with 9 bases between. From germline, CDR1 is SGHRS and CDR2 YFSETQ. The CDR3 spells CASSSTAGTDTQYF. Here the CDR3 DNA reads TGCGCCAGCAGCTCAACCGCCGGCACAGATACGCAGTATTTT.

The chain uses TRBV10-3 and TRBJ2-7; 11 nucleotides line up with TRBD1. The germline gives CDR1 ENHRY, CDR2 SYGVKD. The CDR3 is 14 amino acids. After removal of 5 bases from V and 6 bases from J, the junction contained 6 bases not matched to a gene. This CDR3 reads CAISFWDRGSEQYF. The CDR3 region has the DNA TGTGCCATCAGTTTCTGGGACAGGGGGAGCGAGCAGTACTTC.

The chain couples TRBV2 to TRBJ2-1; D not certain. This CDR3 spans 12 amino acids. V was pared by 2 bases and J by 10 bases, with 9 bases between. Per germline, CDR1 SNHLY and CDR2 FYNNEI. Here the CDR3 DNA reads TGTGCCAGCAGTGAAATACTCGGGGAGCAGTTCTTC. This gives the protein CASSEILGEQFF.

The CDR3 reads CASSPWGGAEQYF. CDR3 in DNA: TGTGCCAGCAGCCCCTGGGGCGGTGCCGAGCAGTACTTC. This chain connects TRBV27 to TRBJ2-7; D perhaps matches TRBD1 (5 bases). Germline-derived CDR1 and CDR2 are MNHEY and SMNVEV (reference sequence). The CDR3 sequence is 13 residues long. Trimming cost V 6 bases and J 6 bases, with 15 bases left between them.

The chain has TRBV6-5 and TRBJ2-5; no firm D call. The CDR3 has 16 residues. The germline gives CDR1 MNHEY, CDR2 SVGAGI. V gave up 0 bases and J gave up 1 base, with 12 bases separating them. CDR3 region: CASSYSGLRIQETQYF. CDR3 bases: TGTGCCAGCAGTTACTCTGGGTTGCGGATCCAAGAGACCCAGTACTTC.

The chain uses TRBV4-1 and TRBJ2-2, with 8 bases fitting TRBD2. Germline CDR1 is MGHRA and CDR2 is YSYEKL. The J segment lost 1 base and the V segment lost 2 bases, leaving 6 bases of the junction unmatched. This CDR3 comprises 17 residues. The CDR3 nucleotides are TGCGCCAGCAGCCAAATAGTAGCGGGACTGAACACCGGGGAGCTGTTTTTT. Amino acid sequence: CASSQIVAGLNTGELFF.

This clone has a single count. The chain uses TRBV18 and TRBJ1-2; D is ambiguous. Germline CDR1 reads KGHSH; CDR2 reads LQKENI. V was clipped by 2 bases and J by 8 bases, with 18 bases between them. The CDR3 has 15 residues. The CDR3 reads CASSPYDGNPNGYTF. CDR3 nucleotide sequence: TGTGCCAGCTCACCATATGATGGGAACCCCAACGGCTACACCTTC. The whole variable domain, remainder taken from reference TRBV18 and TRBJ1-2, is NAGVMQNPRHLVRRRGQEARLRCSPMKGHSHVYWYRQLPEEGLKFMVYLQKENIIDESGMPKERFSAEFPKEGPSILRIQQVVRGDSAAYFCASSPYDGNPNGYTFGSGTRLTVV.

The genes are TRBV5-1 and TRBJ2-1, with D maybe TRBD2 (6 bases). Germline CDR1 is SGHRS and CDR2 is YFSETQ. The V end lost 5 bases, the J end lost 6 bases, and 12 bases lay between the germline ends. The CDR3 extends over 13 amino acids. CDR3 protein: CASSSPGLNEQFF. The CDR3 DNA sequence: TGCGCCAGCAGTTCTCCGGGACTCAATGAGCAGTTCTTC.

The chain has TRBV27 and TRBJ1-1; 7 bases fit TRBD1. The junction had 8 bases not matched to a gene; V was cut back by 6 bases and J by 4 bases. CDR3 length equals 14 residues. CDR1 and CDR2 from the germline V gene are MNHEY and SMNVEV (reference sequence). The CDR3 loop is CASRWRGQATEAFF. The CDR3 DNA reads as TGTGCCAGCAGATGGAGGGGGCAAGCCACTGAAGCTTTCTTT.

This sequence joins TRBV28 and TRBJ1-3; 7 bases line up with TRBD1. Germline values: CDR1 MDHEN, CDR2 SYDVKM. The CDR3 spans 14 residues. V lost 1 base to trimming and J lost 4 bases; unmatched junction nucleotides: 1. CDR3 nucleotide sequence: TGTGCCAGCAGTTTATTACAGGGGGGAAACACCATATATTTT. This sequence encodes CASSLLQGGNTIYF. Full variable domain (outside the CDR3, taken from reference TRBV28 and TRBJ1-3): DVKVTQSSRYLVKRTGEKVFLECVQDMDHENMFWYRQDPGLGLRLIYFSYDVKMKEKGDIPEGYSVSREKKERFSLILESASTNQTSMYLCASSLLQGGNTIYFGEGSWLTVV.

Only one count was recorded for this clone. The chain employs TRBV6-5 and TRBJ1-2, with a tentative D call TRBD1 (5 bases). The CDR3 is 12 amino acids. In germline, CDR1 is MNHEY, CDR2 SVGAGI. V lost 9 bases, J lost 6 bases, and 14 bases lay in between. CDR3 DNA sequence: TGTGCCAGAATAGGGGTCTTCGATGGCTACACCTTC. Protein product: CARIGVFDGYTF.

The chain employs TRBV2 and TRBJ2-7; possibly TRBD2 for D (5 bases). Trimming stripped 7 bases from V and 4 bases from J, with 14 bases between. This CDR3 region has 13 residues. The germline V gene has CDR1 SNHLY and CDR2 FYNNEI. Written as DNA, the CDR3 is TGTGCCAGCAACGACTACGACTATTACGAGCAGTACTTC. Encoded protein: CASNDYDYYEQYF.

The V gene is TRBV18, the J gene TRBJ1-5; D not certain. CDR1 and CDR2 (germline): KGHSH, LQKENI. Trimming took off 8 bases at V and 0 bases at J, with 8 bases between the two ends. This CDR3 is built from 13 residues. The chain's CDR3 is CASALNSNQPQHF. CDR3 nucleotide sequence: TGTGCCAGCGCCCTGAATAGCAATCAGCCCCAGCATTTT.

The V and J genes are TRBV20-1 and TRBJ2-3; the D gene is possibly TRBD2 (6 bases). Deletions cut 1 base from V and 8 bases from J, with 7 bases between. The germline V gene encodes CDR1 DFQATT and CDR2 SNEGSKA (reference sequence). This CDR3 has 11 amino acids. CDR3 protein: CSARGGGTQYF. The CDR3 coding sequence is TGCAGTGCTAGAGGGGGAGGTACGCAGTATTTT.

This clone was counted between two and nine times. In the same sample, other DNA sequences code for this CDR3. This chain connects TRBV6-6 to TRBJ2-1; D remains ambiguous. The CDR3 runs to 13 residues. V gave up 3 bases and J gave up 10 bases, with 13 bases separating them. Germline V gene sequence: CDR1 MNHNY, CDR2 SVGAGI (reference sequence). The CDR3 protein is CASSYSRTGEQFF. Written as DNA, the CDR3 is TGTGCCAGCAGTTATTCTCGTACTGGGGAGCAGTTCTTC.